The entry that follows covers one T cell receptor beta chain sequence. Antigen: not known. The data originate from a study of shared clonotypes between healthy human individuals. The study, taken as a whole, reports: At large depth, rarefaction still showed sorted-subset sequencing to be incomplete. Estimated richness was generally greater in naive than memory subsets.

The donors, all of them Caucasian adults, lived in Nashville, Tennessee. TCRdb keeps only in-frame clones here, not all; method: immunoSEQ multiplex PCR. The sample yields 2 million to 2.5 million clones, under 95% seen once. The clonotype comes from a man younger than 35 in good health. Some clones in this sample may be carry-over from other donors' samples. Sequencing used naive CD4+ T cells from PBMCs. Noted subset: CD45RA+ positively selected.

This CDR3 is CASSGSGTEAFF. The CDR3 DNA reads as TGTGCCAGCAGTGGGAGCGGAACAGAAGCTTTCTTT. The chain carries TRBV2 and TRBJ1-1; D gene uncertain. From germline, CDR1 is SNHLY and CDR2 FYNNEI. V was trimmed by 4 bases and J by 8 bases, leaving 11 bases between them. The CDR3 extends over 12 amino acids.